Shown below are 30 T cell receptor beta chains from a single sample sequenced in a study of vaccination and CD4 T cells after COVID-19. The Oncomine TCR Beta short-read assay was what sequenced the DNA obtained from cultured CD4+ T cells. TCRdb fed the PCR reads into MiXCR, producing one record per CDR3 protein. This table has around 13,000 distinct CDR3 sequences, about 44% appearing once. Their cognate antigens are unknown. Treatment in this sample: roughly 10-day PBMC culture with coronavirus spike peptide pools or control peptides (ViraFEST assay). The specimen sequenced was CD4+ T cells from blood, cultured in vitro. The receptor source for this set is a human donor who had recovered from COVID-19.

The chain carries TRBV19 and TRBJ1-1; D is perhaps TRBD1 (6 bases). Per germline, CDR1 LNHDA and CDR2 SQIVND (reference sequence). This CDR3 contains 14 residues. The V end was cut by 1 base, the J end by 0 bases, with 6 bases between. Here the CDR3 DNA reads TGTGCCAGTAGTATAGGGACAGTGAACACTGAAGCTTTCTTT. Protein product: CASSIGTVNTEAFF.

CDR3: CAWNADSSYEQYF. CDR3 in DNA: TGTGCCTGGAACGCGGATAGCTCCTACGAGCAGTACTTC. The gene calls are TRBV30 and TRBJ2-7; D unresolved. The CDR3 has 13 amino acids. CDR1 is GTSNPN, CDR2 SVGIG, per germline (reference sequence). The V gene lost 4 bases and the J gene lost 0 bases, with 10 bases spanning the gap.

This clonotype showed up just a few times. The rearrangement uses TRBV24-1 and TRBJ1-1; D possibly corresponds to TRBD1 (6 bases). Germline CDR1 KGHDR, CDR2 SFDVKD. V was shortened by 4 bases and J by 4 bases, with 12 bases between the two germline ends. The CDR3 spans 14 residues. In DNA form, the CDR3 reads TGTGCCACCAGTGACCCAGGGGATCGCACTGAAGCTTTCTTT. It specifies CATSDPGDRTEAFF.

The CDR3 sequence: CASSFSGTGDNEQFF. For the CDR3, the DNA is TGTGCCAGCAGCTTTTCCGGGACAGGGGACAATGAGCAGTTCTTC. The rearrangement links TRBV7-3 to TRBJ2-1, with 10 bases identical to TRBD1. This CDR3 contains 15 residues. V shed 3 bases, J shed 5 bases, and the junction held 4 bases outside the gene matches. CDR1 and CDR2 from the germline V gene are SGHTA and FQGTGA.

The chain couples TRBV7-2 to TRBJ1-6; D not certain. The CDR3 length is 11 residues. Germline loops: CDR1 SGHTA, CDR2 FQGNSA. Trimming took 8 bases from V and 9 from J, leaving 8 bases between them. In DNA, the CDR3 is TGTGCCAGCTCGATGGGTTCACCCCTCCACTTT. Protein: CASSMGSPLHF.

The chain uses TRBV19 and TRBJ2-5, with TRBD1 identical over 8 bases. Germline lookup yields CDR1 LNHDA and CDR2 SQIVND (reference sequence). The CDR3 sequence is 16 residues long. V was clipped by 6 bases and J by 5 bases; unmatched bases: 14. The CDR3 bases are TGTGCCAGTAGCAAACCCTCAGGGGGCGGAAAGGAGACCCAGTACTTC. Encoded protein: CASSKPSGGGKETQYF. Using reference TRBV19 and TRBJ2-5 for the parts outside the CDR3, the full variable domain is DGGITQSPKYLFRKEGQNVTLSCEQNLNHDAMYWYRQDPGQGLRLIYYSQIVNDFQKGDIAEGYSVSREKKESFPLTVTSAQKNPTAFYLCASSKPSGGGKETQYFGPGTRLLVL.

This clonotype was detected only once. The rearrangement links TRBV27 to TRBJ2-3, with a possible D match to TRBD2 (5 bases). The CDR3 contains 13 residues. Between the trimmed V and J ends, which lost 6 bases and 3 bases, there was a span of 10 bases. The germline V gene has CDR1 MNHEY and CDR2 SMNVEV (reference sequence). CDR3 in DNA: TGTGCCAGCAGAGGCCTAGCAACAGATACGCAGTATTTT. This translates into CASRGLATDTQYF.

This clonotype showed up just a few times. The V gene is TRBV20-1, the J gene TRBJ2-5; 10 bases map to TRBD1. Trimming removed 3 bases from V and 4 bases from J; junction bases left unmatched: 2. CDR3 size: 13 residues. CDR1 and CDR2 from the germline V gene are DFQATT and SNEGSKA (reference sequence). CDR3 in amino acids: CSASGQGVETQYF. The CDR3 DNA sequence: TGCAGTGCTAGTGGACAGGGGGTAGAGACCCAGTACTTC.

The J gene is TRBJ2-2, the V gene TRBV27; 7 bases line up with TRBD1. With V trimmed by 6 bases and J by 3 bases, 7 bases remained unmatched. CDR1 is MNHEY and CDR2 is SMNVEV in the germline V gene (reference sequence). The length of the CDR3 is 15 residues. The CDR3 DNA reads as TGTGCCAGCAGCGTAAAGACAGGGTACACCGGGGAGCTGTTTTTT. Translated, it gives CASSVKTGYTGELFF.

This chain joins TRBV24-1 and TRBJ2-2, with 8 bases fitting TRBD2. This CDR3 comprises 15 residues. J gave up 3 bases and V 8 bases, and 7 bases lay outside the gene matches. Germline-derived CDR1 and CDR2 are KGHDR and SFDVKD. The chain's CDR3 is CATKSGTSYTGELFF. The CDR3 DNA follows: TGTGCCACCAAATCCGGGACTAGTTACACCGGGGAGCTGTTTTTT.

V is TRBV6-1 and J is TRBJ1-1; D not certain. The CDR3 has 12 amino acids. Germline V gives CDR1 MNHNS, CDR2 SASEGT. V lost 6 bases and J 3 bases, leaving 8 bases between the germline ends. In nucleotides, the CDR3 is TGTGCCAGCAGCCCCACCGACACTGAAGCTTTCTTT. Protein product: CASSPTDTEAFF.

The table lists this clonotype with a few counts. CDR3 bases: TGCAGTGCCCCCGGGACTGGAGAATACGAGCAGTACTTC. This codes for CSAPGTGEYEQYF. The V and J genes are TRBV20-1 and TRBJ2-7, with D tentatively TRBD2 (6 bases). V gave up 6 bases and J gave up 4 bases, with 16 bases separating them. The CDR3 extends over 13 amino acids. Germline CDR1 and CDR2: DFQATT and SNEGSKA (reference sequence).

Comment on this clonotype: One end of the junction does not line up with germline, which may come from a read error. The gene calls are TRBV28 and TRBJ2-7, with D possibly being TRBD2 (5 bases). The CDR3 has 13 amino acids. Germline assignment: CDR1 MDHEN and CDR2 SYDVKM. CDR3 coding DNA: TGTGCCAGCAGCGGAGGTATTCCCTACGAGCAGCACTTC. Protein: CASSGGIPYEQHF.

The chain is built from TRBV5-1 and TRBJ1-6; 7 bases align to TRBD1. V shed 4 bases and J 10 bases; nucleotides not matched to a gene: 11. The length of the CDR3 is 15 residues. The germline V gene has CDR1 SGHRS and CDR2 YFSETQ. Here the CDR3 DNA reads TGCGCCAGCAGCAGACGGACAGGCTTAGAGTCACCCCTCCACTTT. Translated, it gives CASSRRTGLESPLHF.

The chain is built from TRBV12-3 or TRBV12-4 and TRBJ2-5, with a possible D match to TRBD2 (6 bases). Deletions cut 3 bases from V and 1 base from J, with 9 bases between. The CDR3 is made up of 14 amino acids. The CDR3 here is CASSFRGIQETQYF. For the CDR3, the DNA is TGTGCCAGCAGTTTCCGCGGGATCCAAGAGACCCAGTACTTC.

This clonotype was counted a few times. The rearrangement uses TRBV6-4 and TRBJ1-1; D not resolved. The CDR3 spans 14 residues. Trimming took 5 bases from V and 1 from J, leaving 11 bases between them. Looked up from germline, CDR1 is MRHNA and CDR2 is SNTAGT. CDR3 coding DNA: TGTGCCAGCAGTCCACAGCGGGAGAACACTGAAGCTTTCTTT. The encoded protein is CASSPQRENTEAFF.

This rearrangement joins TRBV6-4 to TRBJ1-2; D is unresolved. Trimming took 3 bases from V and 2 from J, leaving 7 bases between them. This CDR3 spans 13 amino acids. Per germline, CDR1 MRHNA and CDR2 SNTAGT. CDR3 region: CASSEGQNYGYTF. CDR3 DNA: TGTGCCAGCAGTGAAGGGCAGAACTATGGCTACACCTTC.

This chain joins TRBV11-2 and TRBJ2-5; D possibly corresponds to TRBD1 (6 bases). The CDR3 consists of 15 residues. The V gene's germline CDR1 is SGHAT and CDR2 FQNNGV. V was trimmed by 5 bases and J by 5 bases, leaving 18 bases between them. The CDR3 bases are TGTGCCAGCAGCGTCTTGTTGGGGGCGAGGGAGACCCAGTACTTC. Its protein is CASSVLLGARETQYF.

The chain uses TRBV12-3 or TRBV12-4 and TRBJ2-1; 7 bases are shared with TRBD1. The V gene end was trimmed by 6 bases and the J gene end by 7 bases; junction bases not matched to a gene: 12. This CDR3 is built from 15 residues. The CDR3 loop reads CASSLTGAFRNEQFF. The CDR3 DNA follows: TGTGCCAGCAGCCTTACAGGGGCGTTTCGGAATGAGCAGTTCTTC.

In its sample, this clonotype was seen a few times. V usage is TRBV24-1 and J usage is TRBJ2-7, with D unresolved. The V end was cut by 0 bases, the J end by 2 bases, with 7 bases between. Germline V lookup: CDR1 KGHDR, CDR2 SFDVKD. The CDR3 is 14 amino acids. The CDR3 region has the DNA TGTGCCACCAGTGATTTGACAAGCCCCTACGAGCAGTACTTC. Translation gives CATSDLTSPYEQYF.

The rearrangement uses TRBV2 and TRBJ1-2, with D unresolved. The CDR3 contains 14 residues. Trimming pared 6 bases from V and 8 bases from J, leaving 19 bases between. Per germline, CDR1 SNHLY and CDR2 FYNNEI. The CDR3 region is CASREDLSSRGYTF. The CDR3 nucleotides read TGTGCCAGCAGAGAGGACCTCTCATCGAGGGGCTACACCTTC.

In its sample, this clonotype was seen a few times. This chain uses TRBV28 with TRBJ2-3; TRBD1 is a possible D gene (5 bases). Trimming stripped 4 bases from V and 1 base from J, with 15 bases between. The CDR3 consists of 16 residues. Per the germline V gene, CDR1 is MDHEN and CDR2 is SYDVKM. The CDR3 DNA sequence: TGTGCCAGCAGTTCCCTTCGACAGTTTGGCACAGATACGCAGTATTTT. Translated: CASSSLRQFGTDTQYF.

J is TRBJ2-2 and V is TRBV20-1; 10 nucleotides match TRBD2. CDR3 length: 17 amino acids. V trimming: 1 base; J trimming: 0 bases; junction bases outside the gene matches: 5. Germline CDR1 is DFQATT and CDR2 is SNEGSKA (reference sequence). The CDR3, as DNA: TGCAGTGCTAGAGGCTCTAGCGGGAGTGCGAACACCGGGGAGCTGTTTTTT. Translation gives CSARGSSGSANTGELFF.

Comments on this clonotype: Compared with germline, one end of the junction differs, possibly owing to a read error. The CDR3 reads CASSNRQGAKTGELFF. CDR3 in DNA: TGTGCCAGCAGCAATCGGCAGGGGGCGAAAACCGGGGAGCTGTTTTTT. The chain has TRBV7-3 and TRBJ2-2; 8 bases align to TRBD1. This CDR3 has 16 amino acids. Germline V lookup: CDR1 SGHTA, CDR2 FQGTGA. Looking up the rest from reference TRBV7-3 and TRBJ2-2 gives the full variable domain: GAGVSQTPSNKVTEKGKYVELRCDPISGHTALYWYRQSLGQGPEFLIYFQGTGAADDSGLPNDRFFAVRPEGSVSTLKIQRTERGDSAVYLCASSNRQGAKTGELFFGEGSRLTVL.

In this sample, this clonotype turned up a few times. The chain joins TRBV20-1 to TRBJ1-1; TRBD1 might be the D (5 bases). V gave up 3 bases and J gave up 2 bases, with 10 bases separating them. The CDR3 is 13 amino acids. Germline assignment: CDR1 DFQATT and CDR2 SNEGSKA (reference sequence). CDR3 sequence reads: CSASGGTNTEAFF. CDR3 in DNA: TGCAGTGCTAGCGGGGGGACCAACACTGAAGCTTTCTTT.

The chain uses TRBV24-1 and TRBJ2-5, with D uncertain. V was cut by 10 bases and J by 3 bases, with 14 bases left in between. The CDR3 length is 13 residues. Germline CDR1 and CDR2: KGHDR and SFDVKD. CDR3 DNA: TGTGCCACAGGTTCCGGCGCTAAAGAGACCCAGTACTTC. Encoded protein: CATGSGAKETQYF.

This clonotype turned up a few times. This chain connects TRBV7-2 to TRBJ2-5, with TRBD2 matching over 10 bases. There are 15 residues in the CDR3. The V gene end was trimmed by 1 base and the J gene end by 3 bases; junction bases not matched to a gene: 2. Looked up from germline, CDR1 is SGHTA and CDR2 is FQGNSA. The CDR3 DNA follows: TGTGCCAGCAGCTTAGTACTAGCGGGGAAAGAGACCCAGTACTTC. It yields the protein CASSLVLAGKETQYF.

This rearrangement joins TRBV5-3 to TRBJ2-7, with 11 bases fitting TRBD2. TRBV5-3 is an open reading frame whose function is uncertain. This CDR3 contains 15 residues. Trimming removed 1 base from V and 4 bases from J; junction bases left unmatched: 4. As DNA, the CDR3 is TGTGCCAGAAGCTTGTCGACTAGCGGGATATACGAGCAGTACTTC. Residues: CARSLSTSGIYEQYF.

The chain employs TRBV29-1 and TRBJ2-5, with 9 bases lining up with TRBD1. Germline CDR1 reads SQVTM; CDR2 reads ANQGSEA. J lost 4 bases, V lost 4 bases, and 13 bases had no gene match. The CDR3 runs to 16 residues. Here the CDR3 DNA reads TGCAGCGTTGTAATAGGCGGGACAGGGAGTGGAGAGACCCAGTACTTC. The encoded protein is CSVVIGGTGSGETQYF.

J is TRBJ2-7 and V is TRBV6-2 or TRBV6-3, with unresolved D. The germline CDR1 and CDR2 sequences are MNHEY and SVGEGT. V was shortened by 5 bases and J by 0 bases, with 5 bases between the two germline ends. The CDR3 loop spans 12 amino acids. The CDR3 reads CASSTDSYEQYF. The CDR3 DNA follows: TGTGCCAGCAGTACCGACTCCTACGAGCAGTACTTC.